This T cell receptor beta chain was observed in a study of cytomegalovirus exposure and HLA in healthy donors. In this sample, this clone turned up once. The germline V gene has CDR1 SQVTM and CDR2 ANQGSEA. This CDR3 spans 14 amino acids. Losses at the gene ends were 4 bases for V and 6 bases for J; bases not matched to a gene: 10. PCR used 60 Vbeta primers and 13 Jbeta primers. Assay: immunoSEQ multiplex PCR; the TCRdb copy retains only in-frame clones and omits some. Of about 100,000 clones in the sample, about three quarters were seen once. The sequenced sample was PBMCs. The clonotype comes from a young woman in good health and CMV-seropositive. The chain has TRBV29-1 and TRBJ1-2; the match to TRBD1 covers 8 bases. The CDR3 spells CSVGEGGQAHGYTF. The CDR3 DNA is TGCAGCGTTGGTGAGGGGGGACAGGCCCATGGCTACACCTTC. Drawing the rest from reference TRBV29-1 and TRBJ1-2, the complete variable domain is SAVISQKPSRDICQRGTSLTIQCQVDSQVTMMFWYRQQPGQSLTLIATANQGSEATYESGFVIDKFPISRPNLTFSTLTVSNMSPEDSSIYLCSVGEGGQAHGYTFGSGTRLTVV.